This paragraph covers one TCR beta chain sequence. Its specificity is unknown. Clones were read by immunoSEQ multiplex PCR, and TCRdb kept only the in-frame ones, dropping some. The sample yields just over 95,000 clones, under 70% seen once. This sample is drawn from a study of shared clonotypes between healthy human individuals. Study information: Each donor's CD8 memory used one plate, CD8 naive two, each CD4 subset three. Study outcomes and limitations: Among a handful of donors, roughly 5% of naive CD4 clonotypes were found in common.

Germline trimming cut 2 bases from V and 2 bases from J; bases unmatched to any gene: 3. CDR1 is SGHDT, CDR2 YYEEEE, per germline. The CDR3 loop spans 15 amino acids. The source of this sequence is a man aged 25 to 45 in good health. Sequenced material: memory CD8+ T cells sorted from blood. Subset described: CD45RO+ cells pooled with CCR7-negative TemRA cells. J is TRBJ2-7 and V is TRBV5-6; 11 bases line up with TRBD2. CDR3 protein: CASSFGTSGTYEQYF. The CDR3 nucleotides read TGTGCCAGCAGCTTCGGGACTAGCGGTACCTACGAGCAGTACTTC.